The 17 T cell receptor beta chains below come from one sample, sequenced in a study of molecular identifiers for immune sequencing clone quantification. A single record per CDR3 protein comes from TCRdb applying MiXCR to the PCR reads. The sample yields about 640,000 distinct CDR3 sequences, about 20% seen once. The sequenced sample consisted of naive CD8+ T cells from blood, with Jurkat cell RNA spiked in. Subset indicated: FACS-sorted CD8+CD4-CCR7+CD45RA+ naive T cells. The receptors were gathered from a human donor in good health. Some libraries in this study had Jurkat cell RNA spiked in.

This clonotype was counted ten times or more. V is TRBV23-1 and J is TRBJ1-5; the D gene is possibly TRBD1 (5 bases). TRBV23-1 is placed among ORFs of uncertain function. The germline V and J ends were trimmed by 3 bases and 2 bases, with 11 bases remaining between them. The CDR3 runs to 15 residues. The CDR3 DNA follows: TGCGCCAGCAGTCATGGCAGGGACGGCAATCAGCCCCAGCATTTT. This translates into CASSHGRDGNQPQHF.

This sequence joins TRBV7-6 and TRBJ2-7; D gene ambiguous. CDR3 size: 14 residues. The germline V and J ends were trimmed by 1 base and 0 bases, with 7 bases remaining between them. Per the germline V gene, CDR1 is SGHVS and CDR2 is FNYEAQ. CDR3: CASSLEPSSYEQYF. The CDR3 DNA follows: TGTGCCAGCAGCTTAGAGCCAAGCTCCTACGAGCAGTACTTC.

This clonotype showed up just once. With a much larger clone just one base away, this may be a read error. This chain links TRBV6-2 or TRBV6-3 with TRBJ2-7; 9 nucleotides match TRBD1. The CDR3 covers 14 residues. Trimming cost V 2 bases and J 6 bases; bases outside gene matches: 5. Per germline, CDR1 MNHEY and CDR2 SVGEGT. The CDR3 DNA is TGTGCCAGCAGTTACGGGGACAGGGAATGCGAGCAGTACTTC. Amino acids: CASSYGDRECEQYF.

The chain is built from TRBV4-3 and TRBJ2-2; 7 bases are shared with TRBD1. CDR1 LGHNA and CDR2 YSLEER come from the germline V gene. Trimming removed 0 bases from V and 5 bases from J; junction bases left unmatched: 9. This CDR3 is 17 amino acids long. The CDR3 loop is CASSQERGQGVTGELFF. The CDR3 bases are TGCGCCAGCAGCCAAGAGAGAGGGCAGGGGGTTACCGGGGAGCTGTTTTTT.

The chain combines TRBV27 with TRBJ2-3; TRBD1 aligns across 7 bases. The length of the CDR3 is 13 residues. Germline trimming cut 2 bases from V and 7 bases from J; bases unmatched to any gene: 3. Germline loops: CDR1 MNHEY, CDR2 SMNVEV (reference sequence). CDR3 sequence reads: CASSLDRVNTQYF. Here the CDR3 DNA reads TGTGCCAGCAGTTTAGACAGGGTTAATACGCAGTATTTT.

This clonotype has at least ten counts. This chain links TRBV29-1 with TRBJ1-1; weak D call: TRBD1 (6 bases). V was clipped by 4 bases and J by 3 bases, with 12 bases between them. This CDR3 comprises 13 residues. Germline V CDR1 and CDR2: SQVTM, ANQGSEA. The CDR3 loop reads CSVVQGFDTEAFF. CDR3 nucleotide sequence: TGCAGCGTTGTTCAGGGGTTCGACACTGAAGCTTTCTTT.

This clonotype was seen once. A much larger clone differs by one base, so this may be a read error. The V call is TRBV10-3, the J call TRBJ1-1; the D is unclear. Per the germline V gene, CDR1 is ENHRY and CDR2 is SYGVKD. The V gene lost 1 base and the J gene lost 0 bases, with 6 bases spanning the gap. This CDR3 comprises 14 residues. The CDR3 reads CAISEFRMNTEAFF. CDR3 DNA: TGTGCCATCAGTGAGTTTAGGATGAACACTGAAGCTTTCTTT.

Of note for this clonotype: Just one base apart from a much larger clone, this may be a read error. This CDR3 fails to terminate in the conserved phenylalanine or tryptophan, so it likely reflects a read error. The chain links TRBV28 to TRBJ2-7, with D unresolved. The CDR3 loop spans 11 amino acids. V gave up 7 bases and J gave up 5 bases, with 9 bases separating them. The germline V gene encodes CDR1 MDHEN and CDR2 SYDVKM. CDR3 protein: CASTLSDEQYL. DNA for the CDR3: TGTGCCAGCACCCTTTCCGACGAGCAGTACCTC.

This clonotype has only a few counts. This chain's CDR3 is CASSQVVGRLAANEQFF. CDR3 coding DNA: TGCGCCAGCAGCCAGGTTGTAGGAAGACTAGCGGCGAATGAGCAGTTCTTC. The chain joins TRBV4-1 to TRBJ2-1, with 9 bases fitting TRBD2. V gave up 3 bases and J gave up 7 bases; unmatched junction bases: 13. Germline V lookup: CDR1 MGHRA, CDR2 YSYEKL. The CDR3 has 17 amino acids.

This clonotype was detected many times. This chain connects TRBV6-2 or TRBV6-3 to TRBJ2-3; a possible D gene is TRBD1 (5 bases). Germline V CDR1 and CDR2: MNHEY, SVGEGT. V lost 3 bases to trimming and J lost 2 bases, with 12 bases between them. This CDR3 is 15 amino acids long. The DNA of the CDR3 is TGTGCCAGCAGTTATAGTCCAGGGATCACAGATACGCAGTATTTT. Translated: CASSYSPGITDTQYF.

Ten or more counts support this clonotype. The V and J genes are TRBV7-9 and TRBJ2-3; D is uncertain. Germline lookup yields CDR1 SEHNR and CDR2 FQNEAQ (reference sequence). V lost 11 bases and J lost 0, with 15 bases in between. This CDR3 spans 14 amino acids. CDR3 in amino acids: CAVPARPSTDTQYF. The CDR3 DNA is TGTGCCGTCCCGGCGCGGCCTAGCACAGATACGCAGTATTTT. The full variable domain, completed using reference TRBV7-9 and TRBJ2-3, is DTGVSQNPRHKITKRGQNVTFRCDPISEHNRLYWYRQTLGQGPEFLTYFQNEAQLEKSRLLSDRFSAERPKGSFSTLEIQRTEQGDSAMYLCAVPARPSTDTQYFGPGTRLTVL.

This clonotype was seen many times. The chain combines TRBV12-3 or TRBV12-4 with TRBJ2-2, with D possibly being TRBD2 (5 bases). CDR3 length: 15 residues. V was pared by 0 bases and J by 3 bases, with 8 bases between. This CDR3 reads CASSLAGEYTGELFF. For the CDR3, the DNA is TGTGCCAGCAGTTTAGCGGGAGAGTACACCGGGGAGCTGTTTTTT.

This clonotype has only a few counts. The chain combines TRBV15 with TRBJ1-2; D gene uncertain. The V gene's germline CDR1 is LNHNV and CDR2 YYDKDF (reference sequence). V was shortened by 0 bases and J by 4 bases, with 12 bases between the two germline ends. The CDR3 length is 15 residues. The CDR3 loop reads CATSRDRSEGYGYTF. CDR3 in DNA: TGTGCCACCAGCAGAGATCGGTCGGAGGGCTATGGCTACACCTTC.

This rearrangement joins TRBV6-1 to TRBJ2-7; the D gene could be TRBD1 or TRBD2 (5 bases each). Trimming took 1 base from V and 4 from J, leaving 32 bases between them. In germline, CDR1 is MNHNS, CDR2 SASEGT. The CDR3 is 21 residues long. CDR3 loop: CASSEEVAGASSGRREYEQYF. The CDR3 bases are TGTGCCAGCAGTGAAGAAGTGGCAGGCGCGTCCTCGGGGCGCAGGGAATACGAGCAGTACTTC.

This clonotype was found a few times. The V call is TRBV20-1, the J call TRBJ1-2; D not resolved. CDR1 and CDR2 (germline): DFQATT, SNEGSKA (reference sequence). This CDR3 is built from 15 residues. V lost 6 bases to trimming and J lost 0 bases, with 17 bases between them. The CDR3 nucleotides are TGCAGTGCCCTCTTCGTGGAGTCTGCTAACTATGGCTACACCTTC. It translates to CSALFVESANYGYTF.

This clonotype was recorded many times. DNA for the CDR3: TGTGCCAGCAGTGGACAGGAGATATTCGCCTATGGCTACACCTTC. Protein: CASSGQEIFAYGYTF. The chain couples TRBV25-1 to TRBJ1-2, with D perhaps matching TRBD1 (6 bases). Looked up from germline, CDR1 is MGHDK and CDR2 is SYGVNS. Trimming pared 4 bases from V and 4 bases from J, leaving 16 bases between. The CDR3 sequence is 15 residues long.

J is TRBJ2-1 and V is TRBV6-2 or TRBV6-3; 10 bases map to TRBD2. CDR3 length equals 15 residues. J was trimmed by 7 bases and V by 2 bases; bases with no gene match: 5. CDR1 is MNHEY, CDR2 SVGEGT, per germline. CDR3 sequence (DNA): TGTGCCAGCAGTTACCTACTAGCGGGGACGAATGAGCAGTTCTTC. Residues: CASSYLLAGTNEQFF.